This T cell receptor beta chain was obtained from a study of human T cells and chemical hapten exposure. Each CDR3 protein is one row after TCRdb ran MiXCR on the RACE reads. The table shows fewer than 100,000 distinct CDR3 sequences, with approximately 10% occurring only once. There are many counts of this clonotype. Time point denoted: patch test 3, about 24 weeks after DPC sensitization. Indicated treatment: therapeutic diphenylcyclopropenone sensitization with weekly scalp DPC. The clonotype originates from a woman aged 30 to 39 with alopecia areata. Some clones in this sample may be carry-over from other donors' samples. The sample consisted of whole blood, taken in connection with sensitization to the hapten diphenylcyclopropenone (DPC).

The CDR3, as DNA: TGTGCCAGCACCCAGTACAATGAGCAGTTCTTC. Its translation is CASTQYNEQFF. V and J are TRBV12-3 or TRBV12-4 and TRBJ2-1; D gene unclear. The CDR3 is 11 residues long. The V end lost 7 bases, the J end lost 4 bases, and 5 bases lay between the germline ends.